This passage covers 22 T cell receptor beta chains from one sample sequenced in a study of molecular identifiers for immune sequencing clone quantification (dated 2018 in TCRdb). The library relied on PCR. This sample was sequenced with a NextSeq 500. The public sequencing data were trimmed at Q25 with fastp and processed into clonotypes with MiXCR by TCRdb, which kept only in-frame beta chains. Rows with a matching CDR3 protein are joined into one entry that keeps the most common DNA and genes. The sample table contains over 550,000 distinct CDR3 sequences; only one count was recorded for about 25% of them. The leading ten clones occupy around 0.78% of the sample. What was sequenced was naive CD8+ T cells from blood, with Jurkat cell RNA spiked in. Read against the paper, the sample's cell subset or site label means: FACS-sorted CD8+CD4-CCR7+CD45RA+ naive T cells. The origin of the receptors is a human donor in good health. Some libraries in this study had Jurkat cell RNA spiked in.

This clonotype was detected a few times. V is TRBV27 and J is TRBJ2-3; TRBD2 matches at 11 bases. J was trimmed by 4 bases and V by 6 bases; bases with no gene match: 6. Germline loops: CDR1 MNHEY, CDR2 SMNVEV (reference sequence). There are 15 residues in the CDR3. Here the CDR3 DNA reads TGTGCCAGCAGGCCACTAGCGGGAGTGGCAGATACGCAGTATTTT. It codes for CASRPLAGVADTQYF.

This clonotype was recorded a few times. The chain recombines TRBV20-1 with TRBJ2-7, with 9 nucleotides matching TRBD2. The CDR3 runs 13 residues. The germline CDR1 and CDR2 sequences are DFQATT and SNEGSKA (reference sequence). J was trimmed by 4 bases and V by 1 base; bases with no gene match: 2. This chain's CDR3 is CSARASGVYEQYF. For the CDR3, the DNA is TGCAGTGCTAGAGCTAGCGGGGTGTACGAGCAGTACTTC.

This clonotype was detected a few times. The chain links TRBV30 to TRBJ2-7; 7 bases map to TRBD1. Trimming removed 3 bases from V and 2 bases from J; junction bases left unmatched: 4. From germline, CDR1 is GTSNPN and CDR2 SVGIG (reference sequence). The CDR3 is 13 amino acids. CDR3 nucleotide sequence: TGTGCCTGGAGCCACGACAGGGCCTACGAGCAGTACTTC. Its protein is CAWSHDRAYEQYF. Full variable domain (remainder filled in from reference TRBV30 and TRBJ2-7): SQTIHQWPATLVQPVGSPLSLECTVEGTSNPNLYWYRQAAGRGLQLLFYSVGIGQISSEVPQNLSASRPQDRQFILSSKKLLLSDSGFYLCAWSHDRAYEQYFGPGTRLTVT.

The chain employs TRBV7-9 and TRBJ2-1; 10 bases line up with TRBD1. Trimming removed 5 bases from V and 7 bases from J; junction bases left unmatched: 8. CDR1 and CDR2 from the germline V gene are SEHNR and FQNEAQ (reference sequence). This CDR3 has 15 residues. CDR3: CASSLFRDRGNEQFF. The CDR3 bases are TGTGCCAGCAGCCTCTTCCGGGACAGGGGTAATGAGCAGTTCTTC. Full variable domain (rest looked up from reference TRBV7-9 and TRBJ2-1): DTGVSQNPRHKITKRGQNVTFRCDPISEHNRLYWYRQTLGQGPEFLTYFQNEAQLEKSRLLSDRFSAERPKGSFSTLEIQRTEQGDSAMYLCASSLFRDRGNEQFFGPGTRLTVL.

This clonotype was picked up a small number of times. V gene TRBV20-1 combines with J gene TRBJ2-5; the D call may be TRBD1 or TRBD2 (5 bases each). Germline V lookup: CDR1 DFQATT, CDR2 SNEGSKA (reference sequence). The CDR3 has 15 residues. Trimming cost V 4 bases and J 2 bases, with 17 bases left between them. The CDR3 reads CSATGRGLWQETQYF. In nucleotides, the CDR3 is TGCAGTGCTACAGGGAGAGGGTTGTGGCAAGAGACCCAGTACTTC.

This clonotype was counted a few times. This rearrangement joins TRBV29-1 to TRBJ2-1; weak D call: TRBD2 (6 bases). This CDR3 region has 13 residues. V was shortened by 7 bases and J by 5 bases, with 15 bases between the two germline ends. From germline, CDR1 is SQVTM and CDR2 ANQGSEA. The CDR3 bases are TGCAGCGCCGGATTAGCGGAGGACAATGAGCAGTTCTTC. It codes for CSAGLAEDNEQFF.

The sample holds a few counts of this clonotype. A much larger clone lies a single base off, so this may be a read error. The V gene is TRBV12-5, the J gene TRBJ1-1; tentative D call: TRBD1 (6 bases). V gave up 1 base and J gave up 3 bases, with 15 bases separating them. Germline V gives CDR1 LGHNT, CDR2 FRNRAP. This CDR3 contains 16 residues. DNA of the CDR3: TGTGCTAGTGGTTTGGGGGGCAGGGGAATTTACACTGAAGCTTTCTTT. This sequence encodes CASGLGGRGIYTEAFF.

The chain has TRBV19 and TRBJ1-5; TRBD1 aligns across 7 bases. The length of the CDR3 is 13 residues. CDR1 and CDR2 (germline): LNHDA, SQIVND (reference sequence). V was clipped by 8 bases and J by 4 bases; unmatched bases: 5. CDR3 residues: CASRTGVNQPQHF. As DNA, the CDR3 is TGTGCCAGTCGAACAGGGGTAAATCAGCCCCAGCATTTT. Drawing the rest from reference TRBV19 and TRBJ1-5, the complete variable domain is DGGITQSPKYLFRKEGQNVTLSCEQNLNHDAMYWYRQDPGQGLRLIYYSQIVNDFQKGDIAEGYSVSREKKESFPLTVTSAQKNPTAFYLCASRTGVNQPQHFGDGTRLSIL.

This chain connects TRBV30 to TRBJ2-3, with 13 bases identical to TRBD2. Trimming at V came to 2 bases and at J to 1 base, leaving 6 bases not matched to a gene. CDR1 and CDR2 (germline): GTSNPN, SVGIG (reference sequence). This CDR3 is 17 amino acids long. The CDR3 loop reads CAWSSLAGGPGTDTQYF. CDR3 sequence (DNA): TGTGCCTGGAGTTCACTAGCGGGAGGGCCTGGCACAGATACGCAGTATTTT.

There are many counts of this clonotype. V and J are TRBV5-5 and TRBJ2-7; no firm D call. The CDR3 has 12 amino acids. Per germline, CDR1 SGHKS and CDR2 YYEKEE (reference sequence). V shed 1 base and J shed 1 base, with 3 bases lying between them. CDR3 protein: CASSLFSYEQYF. The CDR3 nucleotides are TGTGCCAGCAGCTTGTTTTCCTACGAGCAGTACTTC.

This clonotype was detected many times. The J gene is TRBJ2-7, the V gene TRBV7-9; D possibly uses TRBD1 or TRBD2 (5 bases each). Trimming removed 1 base at V and 2 bases at J, with 12 bases between. Germline assignment: CDR1 SEHNR and CDR2 FQNEAQ (reference sequence). This CDR3 region has 15 residues. The CDR3 DNA is TGTGCCAGCAGCTTAGGAGAGACGGGACCCTACGAGCAGTACTTC. Translating it yields CASSLGETGPYEQYF.

This clonotype was seen once. Just one base apart from a much larger clone, this may be a read error. The chain joins TRBV6-2 or TRBV6-3 to TRBJ1-5, with 7 bases fitting TRBD1. Germline V lookup: CDR1 MNHEY, CDR2 SVGEGT. The CDR3 contains 14 residues. CDR3 DNA sequence: TGTGCCCGCAGCACTACAGGGGGCAATCAGCCCCAGCATTTT. This codes for CARSTTGGNQPQHF.

The chain carries TRBV28 and TRBJ2-7; TRBD2 aligns across 10 bases. Unmatched junction bases numbered 5, after V lost 3 bases and J lost 6 bases. The CDR3 spans 14 residues. In germline, CDR1 is MDHEN, CDR2 SYDVKM. The CDR3 spells CASSFGLAGAEQYF. CDR3 in DNA: TGTGCCAGCAGTTTCGGCCTAGCGGGAGCCGAGCAGTACTTC. Full variable domain (outside the CDR3, taken from reference TRBV28 and TRBJ2-7): DVKVTQSSRYLVKRTGEKVFLECVQDMDHENMFWYRQDPGLGLRLIYFSYDVKMKEKGDIPEGYSVSREKKERFSLILESASTNQTSMYLCASSFGLAGAEQYFGPGTRLTVT.

This clonotype showed up just a few times. The chain carries TRBV27 and TRBJ2-1, with D unresolved. The CDR3 length is 14 residues. V lost 6 bases and J lost 3, with 12 bases in between. Germline values: CDR1 MNHEY, CDR2 SMNVEV (reference sequence). In DNA form, the CDR3 reads TGTGCCAGCAGAACGAAGGTACACTACAATGAGCAGTTCTTC. This codes for CASRTKVHYNEQFF.

This clonotype occurred a few times. The chain has TRBV30 and TRBJ1-3; D possibly corresponds to TRBD1 (5 bases). The CDR3 has 15 residues. Germline V gene sequence: CDR1 GTSNPN, CDR2 SVGIG (reference sequence). V lost 4 bases to trimming and J lost 0 bases, with 13 bases between them. The CDR3 loop is CAWNSGRSSGNTIYF. For the CDR3, the DNA is TGTGCCTGGAATTCGGGACGGTCCTCTGGAAACACCATATATTTT.

This clonotype has just a few counts. The chain's CDR3 is CAWYAAGETEAFF. CDR3 nucleotides: TGTGCCTGGTATGCAGCGGGTGAGACTGAAGCTTTCTTT. The chain combines TRBV30 with TRBJ1-1; the D is unclear. Germline CDR1 is GTSNPN and CDR2 is SVGIG (reference sequence). The length of the CDR3 is 13 residues. The V gene lost 5 bases and the J gene lost 5 bases, with 15 bases spanning the gap.

The genes are TRBV4-3 and TRBJ2-5; TRBD2 is a possible D gene (7 bases). This CDR3 has 15 amino acids. V was clipped by 1 base and J by 4 bases, with 13 bases between them. CDR1 and CDR2 (germline): LGHNA, YSLEER. The CDR3: CASSQGGGAGETQYF. CDR3 nucleotides: TGCGCCAGCAGCCAAGGGGGGGGGGCCGGAGAGACCCAGTACTTC.

The rearrangement links TRBV27 to TRBJ1-1, with TRBD1 as a possible D gene (5 bases). V was shortened by 3 bases and J by 4 bases, with 15 bases between the two germline ends. Looked up from germline, CDR1 is MNHEY and CDR2 is SMNVEV (reference sequence). The CDR3 sequence is 15 residues long. CDR3 sequence (DNA): TGTGCCAGCAGTTTCGGAGGGGCGACTGGCACTGAAGCTTTCTTT. This gives the protein CASSFGGATGTEAFF.

Remarks on this clonotype: With a much larger clone just one base away, this may be a read error. This chain connects TRBV7-9 to TRBJ1-1; D gene ambiguous. The CDR3 is 15 residues long. The germline V gene encodes CDR1 SEHNR and CDR2 FQNEAQ (reference sequence). The CDR3 region has the DNA TGTGCCAGCAGCCCACCGTGGAGCATGAACGCTGAAGCTTTCTTT. It encodes CASSPPWSMNAEAFF. Drawing the rest from reference TRBV7-9 and TRBJ1-1, the complete variable domain is DTGVSQNPRHKITKRGQNVTFRCDPISEHNRLYWYRQTLGQGPEFLTYFQNEAQLEKSRLLSDRFSAERPKGSFSTLEIQRTEQGDSAMYLCASSPPWSMNAEAFFGQGTRLTVV.

Many counts were recorded for this clonotype. CDR3 amino acids: CASSQTNGRFSTDTQYF. The CDR3 coding sequence is TGTGCCAGCAGCCAAACAAATGGACGGTTTAGCACAGATACGCAGTATTTT. This chain links TRBV7-2 with TRBJ2-3; D is ambiguous. Deletions cut 5 bases from V and 0 bases from J, with 18 bases between. CDR1 and CDR2 from the germline V gene are SGHTA and FQGNSA. CDR3 length: 17 amino acids.

V is TRBV6-1 and J is TRBJ1-5; D not resolved. Deletions cut 4 bases from V and 5 bases from J, with 12 bases between. CDR3 length: 14 amino acids. Germline CDR1 MNHNS, CDR2 SASEGT. The CDR3 region is CASSGPQQYQPQHF. The CDR3 nucleotides are TGTGCCAGCAGTGGTCCACAGCAGTATCAGCCCCAGCATTTT.

Comment on this clonotype: One end of the junction varies from germline; a read error may be responsible. The chain has TRBV6-2 or TRBV6-3 and TRBJ1-2; D ambiguous. CDR3 size: 14 residues. Germline V gene data show CDR1 as MNHEY and CDR2 as SVGEGT. CDR3 protein: CATHPGTTNYGYAF. For the CDR3, the DNA is TGTGCCACCCACCCAGGAACAACTAACTATGGCTACGCCTTC.